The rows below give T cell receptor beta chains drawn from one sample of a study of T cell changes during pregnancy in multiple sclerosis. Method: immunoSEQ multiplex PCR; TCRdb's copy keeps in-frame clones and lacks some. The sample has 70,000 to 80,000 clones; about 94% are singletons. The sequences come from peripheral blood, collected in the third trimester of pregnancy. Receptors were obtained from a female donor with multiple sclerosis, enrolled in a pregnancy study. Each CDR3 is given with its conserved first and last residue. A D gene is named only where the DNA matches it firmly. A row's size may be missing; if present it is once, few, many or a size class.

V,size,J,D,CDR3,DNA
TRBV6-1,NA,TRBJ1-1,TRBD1,CASSSGTGGGTEAFF,TGTGCCAGCAGTTCAGGGACAGGGGGCGGCACTGAAGCTTTCTTT
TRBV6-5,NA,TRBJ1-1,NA,CASSYFRGTEAFF,TGTGCCAGCAGTTACTTCCGGGGGACTGAAGCTTTCTTT
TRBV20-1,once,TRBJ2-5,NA,CSARFGETQYF,TGCAGTGCTAGGTTCGGTGAGACCCAGTACTTC
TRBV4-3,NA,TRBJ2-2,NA,CASSQDRGYSTGELFF,TGCGCCAGCAGCCAAGATCGGGGGTATAGCACCGGGGAGCTGTTTTTT
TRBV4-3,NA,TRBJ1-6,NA,CASSQYRQVTAPLHF,TGCGCCAGCAGCCAATATCGACAGGTCACGGCACCCCTCCACTTT
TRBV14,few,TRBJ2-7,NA,CASSQEVGSGYEQYF,TGTGCCAGCAGCCAAGAGGTAGGGAGCGGCTACGAGCAGTACTTC
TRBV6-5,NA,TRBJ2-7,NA,CASRGGIYEQYF,TGTGCCAGCAGGGGGGGAATCTACGAGCAGTACTTC
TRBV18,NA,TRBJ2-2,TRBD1,CASSSGQGQDTGELFF,TGTGCCAGCTCGTCTGGACAGGGGCAAGACACCGGGGAGCTGTTTTTT
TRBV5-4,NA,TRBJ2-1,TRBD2,CASSSPLAGGSYNEQFF,TGTGCCAGCAGCTCCCCCCTAGCGGGGGGCAGCTACAATGAGCAGTTCTTC
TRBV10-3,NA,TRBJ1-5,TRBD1,CAISAGTGGTGNQPQHF,TGTGCCATCAGTGCCGGGACAGGGGGAACCGGCAATCAGCCCCAGCATTTT
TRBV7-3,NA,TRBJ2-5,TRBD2,CASSLGTSGGATETQYF,TGTGCCAGCAGCTTAGGGACTAGCGGGGGGGCCACAGAGACCCAGTACTTC
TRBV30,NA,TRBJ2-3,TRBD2,CAWSVGGNPLTDTQYF,TGTGCCTGGAGTGTCGGGGGGAACCCCCTCACAGATACGCAGTATTTT
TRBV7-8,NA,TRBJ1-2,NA,CASSLTAPRGYTF,TGTGCCAGCAGCCTAACCGCCCCGCGCGGCTACACCTTC
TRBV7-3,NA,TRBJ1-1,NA,CASSSDSMNTEAFF,TGTGCCAGCAGCTCGGACAGCATGAACACTGAAGCTTTCTTT
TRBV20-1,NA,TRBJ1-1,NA,CSAGTEAFF,TGCAGTGCCGGGACTGAAGCTTTCTTT
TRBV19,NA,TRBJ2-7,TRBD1,CASRKFTGGQDEQYF,TGTGCCAGTAGGAAGTTCACAGGGGGGCAGGACGAGCAGTACTTC
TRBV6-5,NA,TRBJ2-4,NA,CASSRRGGNIQYF,TGTGCCAGCAGTCGGAGGGGGGGAAACATTCAGTACTTC
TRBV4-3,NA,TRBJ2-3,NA,CASRPTRLGTDTQYF,TGCGCCAGCAGACCTACTCGACTAGGAACAGATACGCAGTATTTT
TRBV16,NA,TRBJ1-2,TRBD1,CASSYGQGNYGYTF,TGTGCCAGCAGCTACGGACAGGGGAACTATGGCTACACCTTC
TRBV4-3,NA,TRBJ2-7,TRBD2,CASSQDRASGVDEQYF,TGCGCCAGCAGCCAAGATAGGGCTAGCGGGGTAGACGAGCAGTACTTC
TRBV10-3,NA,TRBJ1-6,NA,CAIRGDKANSPLHF,TGTGCCATCAGGGGGGACAAGGCGAATTCACCCCTCCACTTT
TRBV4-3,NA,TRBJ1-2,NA,CASSHDTNGYGYTF,TGCGCCAGCAGCCATGACACGAATGGCTATGGCTACACCTTC
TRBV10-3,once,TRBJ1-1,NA,CAIKGDTEAFF,TGTGCCATCAAGGGAGACACTGAAGCTTTCTTT
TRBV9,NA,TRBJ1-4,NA,CASSVAGVSNEKLFF,TGTGCCAGCAGCGTCGCAGGGGTTTCTAATGAAAAACTGTTTTTT
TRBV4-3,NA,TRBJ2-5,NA,CASSQEGAGTQYF,TGCGCCAGCAGCCAAGAGGGGGCGGGGACCCAGTACTTC
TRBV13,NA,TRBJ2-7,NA,CASSFPRVPYEQYF,TGTGCCAGCAGCTTCCCTCGGGTCCCCTACGAGCAGTACTTC
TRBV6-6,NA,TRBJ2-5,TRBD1,CASRVPGTGVGTQYF,TGTGCCAGCAGGGTCCCGGGGACAGGGGTCGGGACCCAGTACTTC
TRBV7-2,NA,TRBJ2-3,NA,CASSLAPLVTDTQYF,TGTGCCAGCAGCTTAGCCCCACTAGTCACAGATACGCAGTATTTT
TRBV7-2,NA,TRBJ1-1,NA,CASSYGAYTEAFF,TGTGCCAGCAGCTATGGGGCGTACACTGAAGCTTTCTTT
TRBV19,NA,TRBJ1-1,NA,CASSLVGAIQGTEAFF,TGTGCCAGTAGTTTAGTAGGGGCCATTCAAGGTACTGAAGCTTTCTTT